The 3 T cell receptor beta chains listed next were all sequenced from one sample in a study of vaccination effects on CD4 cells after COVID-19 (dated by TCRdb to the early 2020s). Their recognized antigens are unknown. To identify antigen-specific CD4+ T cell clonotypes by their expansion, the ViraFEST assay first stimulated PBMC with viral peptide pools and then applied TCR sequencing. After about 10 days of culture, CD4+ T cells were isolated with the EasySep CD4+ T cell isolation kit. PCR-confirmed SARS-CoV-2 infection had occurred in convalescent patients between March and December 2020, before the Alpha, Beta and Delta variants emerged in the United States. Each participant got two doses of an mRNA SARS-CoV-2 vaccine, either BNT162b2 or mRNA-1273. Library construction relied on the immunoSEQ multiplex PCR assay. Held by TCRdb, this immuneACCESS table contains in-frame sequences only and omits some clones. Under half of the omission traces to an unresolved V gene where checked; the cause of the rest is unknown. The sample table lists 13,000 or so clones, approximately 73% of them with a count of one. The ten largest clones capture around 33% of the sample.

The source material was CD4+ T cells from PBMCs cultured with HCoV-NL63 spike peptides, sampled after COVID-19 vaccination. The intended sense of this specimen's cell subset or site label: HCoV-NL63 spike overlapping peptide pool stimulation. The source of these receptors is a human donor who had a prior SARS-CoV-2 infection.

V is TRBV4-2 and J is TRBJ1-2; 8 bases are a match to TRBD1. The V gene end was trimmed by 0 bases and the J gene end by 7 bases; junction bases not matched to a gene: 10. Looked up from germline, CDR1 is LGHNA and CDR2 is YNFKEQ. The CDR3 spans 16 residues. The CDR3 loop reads CASSQDPGQGASGYTF. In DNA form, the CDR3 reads TGTGCCAGCAGCCAAGATCCCGGGCAGGGGGCGTCTGGCTACACCTTC.

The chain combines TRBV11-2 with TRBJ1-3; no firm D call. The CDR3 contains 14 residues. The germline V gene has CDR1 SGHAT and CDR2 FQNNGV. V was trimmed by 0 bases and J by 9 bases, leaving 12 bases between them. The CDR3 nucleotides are TGTGCCAGCAGCTTAGACCTTGGTTTGGGCACCATATATTTT. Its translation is CASSLDLGLGTIYF.

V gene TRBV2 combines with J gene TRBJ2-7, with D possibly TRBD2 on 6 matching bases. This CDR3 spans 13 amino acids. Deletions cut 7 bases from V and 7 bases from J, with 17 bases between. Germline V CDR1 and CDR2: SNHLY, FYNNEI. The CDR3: CASITNGGSEQYF. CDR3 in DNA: TGTGCCAGCATAACTAATGGGGGGAGTGAGCAGTACTTC.